The next 9 T cell receptor beta chains were all read from a single sample in a study of shared clonotypes between healthy human individuals. Profiling relied on immunoSEQ multiplex PCR, and the TCRdb table lists in-frame clones only, not all of them. Found here are 950,000 to 1,300,000 clones, around four fifths of them singletons; the top ten hold 1.4% to 1.5%. The specimen was memory CD4+ T cells sorted from blood. Subset reported: CD45RA-negative fraction. The receptors originated from a young man in good health.

The rearrangement uses TRBV5-6 and TRBJ1-1; D not certain. Between the trimmed V and J ends, which lost 5 bases and 1 base, there was a span of 9 bases. The CDR3 has 13 amino acids. Germline CDR1 SGHDT, CDR2 YYEEEE. The CDR3 sequence is CASSLDKNTEAFF. CDR3 in DNA: TGTGCCAGCAGTCTCGACAAGAACACTGAAGCTTTCTTT. The full variable domain, completed using reference TRBV5-6 and TRBJ1-1, is DAGVTQSPTHLIKTRGQQVTLRCSPKSGHDTVSWYQQALGQGPQFIFQYYEEEERQRGNFPDRFSGHQFPNYSSELNVNALLLGDSALYLCASSLDKNTEAFFGQGTRLTVV.

This clone was observed a few times. The chain couples TRBV5-5 to TRBJ2-7; TRBD2 matches 7 bases. Germline CDR1 is SGHKS and CDR2 is YYEKEE (reference sequence). Unmatched junction bases numbered 10, after V lost 2 bases and J lost 2 bases. The CDR3 consists of 16 residues. Written as DNA, the CDR3 is TGTGCCAGCAGCTTTCAAGGGAAAAGCGGGACCTACGAGCAGTACTTC. This codes for CASSFQGKSGTYEQYF.

The sample holds a few counts of this clone. The chain combines TRBV11-3 with TRBJ2-3, with TRBD2 as a possible D gene (5 bases). Germline CDR1 is SGHNT and CDR2 is YENEEA. V shed 2 bases and J shed 7 bases, with 10 bases lying between them. The CDR3 is 13 residues long. CDR3 bases: TGTGCCAGCAGCTTATCTCCGGGATATACGCAGTATTTT. Amino acid sequence: CASSLSPGYTQYF.

The chain employs TRBV28 and TRBJ2-3, with D maybe TRBD1 (7 bases). V was trimmed by 3 bases and J by 1 base, leaving 11 bases between them. CDR3 size: 15 residues. Per germline, CDR1 MDHEN and CDR2 SYDVKM. The CDR3 loop reads CASSFARGGTDTQYF. The CDR3 DNA sequence: TGTGCCAGCAGTTTTGCCAGGGGGGGCACAGATACGCAGTATTTT. The entire variable domain, with the rest obtained from reference TRBV28 and TRBJ2-3, is as follows: DVKVTQSSRYLVKRTGEKVFLECVQDMDHENMFWYRQDPGLGLRLIYFSYDVKMKEKGDIPEGYSVSREKKERFSLILESASTNQTSMYLCASSFARGGTDTQYFGPGTRLTVL.

In its sample, this clone was seen many times. The V and J genes are TRBV5-4 and TRBJ2-5; TRBD1 aligns across 7 bases. The V gene's germline CDR1 is SGHNT and CDR2 YYREEE (reference sequence). V dropped 4 bases and J dropped 9; count of bases not matched to a gene: 9. CDR3 length: 13 amino acids. The CDR3 here is CASSLKLDRAQYF. DNA for the CDR3: TGTGCCAGCAGCCTCAAGCTAGACAGGGCCCAGTACTTC.

The V and J genes are TRBV4-1 and TRBJ1-4; no definite D call. This CDR3 is built from 17 residues. Trimming stripped 3 bases from V and 0 bases from J, with 14 bases between. Germline CDR1 MGHRA, CDR2 YSYEKL. CDR3 in DNA: TGCGCCAGCAGCCAGATGGGGAGCTTCGCAACTAATGAAAAACTGTTTTTT. Translation gives CASSQMGSFATNEKLFF.

The gene calls are TRBV5-5 and TRBJ1-1; 7 positions match TRBD1. With V trimmed by 2 bases and J by 11 bases, 18 bases remained unmatched. Per the germline V gene, CDR1 is SGHKS and CDR2 is YYEKEE (reference sequence). The CDR3 has 16 residues. This chain's CDR3 is CASSLGDATGVRPAFF. The CDR3 bases are TGTGCCAGCAGCTTAGGGGACGCTACAGGGGTTCGACCCGCTTTCTTT.

As for this clone: The same CDR3 can be traced to other DNA sequences in this sample. The rearrangement links TRBV7-9 to TRBJ2-7; 7 nucleotides line up with TRBD2. V shed 3 bases and J 3 bases; nucleotides not matched to a gene: 5. CDR3 length: 14 residues. CDR1 is SEHNR, CDR2 FQNEAQ, per germline (reference sequence). The CDR3 DNA reads as TGTGCCAGCAGCTTGGCGGGAGTCAGCTACGAGCAGTACTTC. This gives the protein CASSLAGVSYEQYF.

The chain has TRBV30 and TRBJ1-2, with TRBD1 matching over 7 bases. The V segment lost 1 base and the J segment 4 bases; nucleotides outside the gene matches: 0. The CDR3 has 12 residues. Looked up from germline, CDR1 is GTSNPN and CDR2 is SVGIG (reference sequence). The CDR3 sequence is CAWSAGGYGYTF. The CDR3 bases are TGTGCCTGGAGTGCAGGGGGCTATGGCTACACCTTC.